These T cell receptor beta chains were read from a single sample in a study of graft-versus-host responses after intestinal transplantation. The data were produced by immunoSEQ multiplex PCR, yet TCRdb's version contains in-frame clones alone and is incomplete. The data contain approximately 97,000 clones, 91% of them singletons. No antigen has been identified for these receptors. Sample: unstimulated CD4+ T cells sorted from spleen or lymph node cells, taken before transplant. The receptor set was obtained from a human donor who was the organ donor for an intestinal transplant. Both conserved end residues are part of each CDR3. The D gene is left open where the match is weak.

DNA: TGTGCCAGCTCGGGGGACAGGGGGCGGACAGATACGCAGTATTTT
CDR3: CASSGDRGRTDTQYF
D: TRBD1
J: TRBJ2-3
V: TRBV18

DNA: TGTGCCAGTAGTATTGGGGCGAGAGATACGCAGTATTTT
CDR3: CASSIGARDTQYF
D: .
J: TRBJ2-3
V: TRBV19

DNA: TGTGCCAGCAGCTTGGGGGGGACTGGTAGACGTGAGCAGTACTTC
CDR3: CASSLGGTGRREQYF
D: .
J: TRBJ2-5
V: TRBV5-4

DNA: TGCGCCAGCAGCCAAGATTCCCAGGGTTACGAGCAGTACTTC
CDR3: CASSQDSQGYEQYF
D: .
J: TRBJ2-7
V: TRBV4-3

DNA: TGTGCCTGGAGCGCGGGGGGGCGGTACAATGAGCAGTTCTTC
CDR3: CAWSAGGRYNEQFF
D: TRBD2
J: TRBJ2-1
V: TRBV30

DNA: TGCGCCAGCAGCGAGGAGGGAAGGTGGCAGCCCCAGCATTTT
CDR3: CASSEEGRWQPQHF
D: .
J: TRBJ1-5
V: TRBV10-2

DNA: TGTGCCAGCAGGTCCGAGACAGGGACTAACTATGGCTACACCTTC
CDR3: CASRSETGTNYGYTF
D: TRBD1
J: TRBJ1-2
V: TRBV28

DNA: TGTGCCAGCAGCTCCCCCGGACAGAGGGGCTCCTACGAGCAGTACTTC
CDR3: CASSSPGQRGSYEQYF
D: .
J: TRBJ2-7
V: TRBV7-8

DNA: TGTGCCAGTAGCAGGGAGGAGGGCTACACCTTC
CDR3: CASSREEGYTF
D: .
J: TRBJ1-2
V: TRBV19

DNA: TGTGCCATCAGTGCCAACCGGGACAGTGATTCACCCCTCCACTTT
CDR3: CAISANRDSDSPLHF
D: TRBD1
J: TRBJ1-6
V: TRBV10-3

DNA: TGTGCCAGCAGTGCCCCCGGGACAGGGGGCCGAGAGACCCAGTACTTC
CDR3: CASSAPGTGGRETQYF
D: TRBD1
J: TRBJ2-5
V: TRBV28

DNA: TGTGCCAGCAGCCAAGCCGGGACAGGAGTTTTAGAAGCTTTCTTT
CDR3: CASSQAGTGVLEAFF
D: TRBD1
J: TRBJ1-1
V: TRBV4-2

DNA: TGTGCCAGCAGCTACACCGGGACAGGGGTCGGAAACACCATATATTTT
CDR3: CASSYTGTGVGNTIYF
D: TRBD1
J: TRBJ1-3
V: TRBV6-5

DNA: TGTGCCAGTAGCACAAGACAGGGTTTAGGTGGGGCCAACGTCTTGACTTTC
CDR3: CASSTRQGLGGANVLTF
D: TRBD1
J: TRBJ2-6
V: TRBV19

DNA: TGTGCCAGCAGCTTAGTCAGGGGATCCACAGATACGCAGTATTTT
CDR3: CASSLVRGSTDTQYF
D: .
J: TRBJ2-3
V: TRBV7-3

DNA: TGTGCCAGCAGCTTAGAACAGACCCAGCGGCACGGAGGCTATGGCTACACCTTC
CDR3: CASSLEQTQRHGGYGYTF
D: .
J: TRBJ1-2
V: TRBV7-9

DNA: TGTGCCAGCACCAGGACAGGGGGAGGCACTGAAGCTTTCTTT
CDR3: CASTRTGGGTEAFF
D: TRBD1
J: TRBJ1-1
V: TRBV2